Listed below are T cell receptor beta chains from one sample, sequenced in a study of CD8 T cells in Susac syndrome. Each CDR3 protein is one row after TCRdb ran MiXCR on the immunoSEQ multiplex PCR reads. Here the sample spans some 300,000 distinct CDR3 sequences, 85% being singletons. The sample consisted of CD8+ T cells from PBMCs. All receptors derive from a human donor with multiple sclerosis. Both conserved end residues are part of each CDR3. A D gene is named only where the DNA matches it firmly. Size values are once, few and many counts, or a class for expanded clones, and some rows have none.

d_call: .; cdr3_length: 17; j_call: TRBJ2-1; clone_size: .; v_call: TRBV9; cdr3_aa: CASSAQGGLPPYNEQFF; cdr3_nt: TGTGCCAGCAGCGCGCAGGGAGGACTGCCCCCTTACAATGAGCAGTTCTTC
d_call: .; cdr3_length: 14; j_call: TRBJ1-1; clone_size: .; v_call: TRBV19; cdr3_aa: CASSTPGAYTEAFF; cdr3_nt: TGTGCCAGTAGCACTCCTGGGGCGTACACTGAAGCTTTCTTT
d_call: .; cdr3_length: 12; j_call: TRBJ2-7; clone_size: .; v_call: TRBV29-1; cdr3_aa: CSVGGSSYEQYF; cdr3_nt: TGCAGCGTTGGTGGAAGCTCCTACGAGCAGTACTTC
d_call: .; cdr3_length: 14; j_call: TRBJ2-1; clone_size: .; v_call: TRBV11-2; cdr3_aa: CAGRGSNREDEQFF; cdr3_nt: TGTGCCGGCAGGGGATCCAATCGGGAAGATGAGCAGTTCTTC
d_call: TRBD1; cdr3_length: 15; j_call: TRBJ1-2; clone_size: .; v_call: TRBV10-3; cdr3_aa: CAIRTRQGTAYGYTF; cdr3_nt: TGTGCCATCAGGACCCGACAGGGGACGGCCTATGGCTACACCTTC
d_call: TRBD2; cdr3_length: 18; j_call: TRBJ2-7; clone_size: .; v_call: TRBV20-1; cdr3_aa: CSARDLSGRGPLSYEQYF; cdr3_nt: TGCAGTGCTAGAGATCTTAGCGGGAGGGGGCCCCTTTCCTACGAGCAGTACTTC
d_call: .; cdr3_length: 15; j_call: TRBJ2-1; clone_size: .; v_call: TRBV5-1; cdr3_aa: CASSLYPASHNEQFF; cdr3_nt: TGCGCCAGCAGCTTGTATCCCGCGTCACACAATGAGCAGTTCTTC
d_call: TRBD1; cdr3_length: 14; j_call: TRBJ1-2; clone_size: few; v_call: TRBV6-5; cdr3_aa: CASSYSGTDYGYTF; cdr3_nt: TGTGCCAGCAGTTACTCCGGGACAGACTATGGCTACACCTTC
d_call: TRBD2; cdr3_length: 17; j_call: TRBJ2-7; clone_size: .; v_call: TRBV3-1; cdr3_aa: CASSLGTSGMTRGEQYF; cdr3_nt: TGTGCCAGCAGCCTCGGGACTAGCGGGATGACGAGGGGCGAGCAGTACTTC
d_call: .; cdr3_length: 16; j_call: TRBJ2-3; clone_size: .; v_call: TRBV11-2; cdr3_aa: CASSLVLGKGTDTQYF; cdr3_nt: TGTGCCAGCAGCTTAGTGTTGGGGAAGGGCACAGATACGCAGTATTTT
d_call: .; cdr3_length: 14; j_call: TRBJ1-1; clone_size: .; v_call: TRBV3-1; cdr3_aa: CASSPDMGGTEAFF; cdr3_nt: TGTGCCAGCAGCCCCGACATGGGAGGGACTGAAGCTTTCTTT
d_call: TRBD2; cdr3_length: 17; j_call: TRBJ2-5; clone_size: few; v_call: TRBV5-4; cdr3_aa: CATSMASGRWVRETQYF; cdr3_nt: TGTGCCACCAGCATGGCTAGCGGGAGATGGGTTCGAGAGACCCAGTACTTC
d_call: .; cdr3_length: 14; j_call: TRBJ1-4; clone_size: .; v_call: TRBV27; cdr3_aa: CASSLGRRNEKLFF; cdr3_nt: TGTGCCAGCAGTCTGGGACGCCGTAATGAAAAACTGTTTTTT
d_call: .; cdr3_length: 15; j_call: TRBJ2-5; clone_size: .; v_call: TRBV6-5; cdr3_aa: CASSYNPQGGETQYF; cdr3_nt: TGTGCCAGCAGTTACAATCCCCAGGGGGGAGAGACCCAGTACTTC
d_call: TRBD2; cdr3_length: 17; j_call: TRBJ2-7; clone_size: .; v_call: TRBV28; cdr3_aa: CASRGLAGGPFSYEQYF; cdr3_nt: TGTGCCAGCAGGGGACTAGCGGGAGGTCCTTTCTCCTACGAGCAGTACTTC
d_call: .; cdr3_length: 16; j_call: TRBJ2-5; clone_size: once; v_call: TRBV27; cdr3_aa: CASSLWGGAPQETQYF; cdr3_nt: TGTGCCAGCAGTTTATGGGGCGGGGCCCCACAAGAGACCCAGTACTTC
d_call: .; cdr3_length: 14; j_call: TRBJ1-5; clone_size: .; v_call: TRBV25-1; cdr3_aa: CASSESGGSQPQHF; cdr3_nt: TGTGCCAGCAGTGAATCTGGCGGCTCCCAACCCCAGCATTTT
d_call: .; cdr3_length: 15; j_call: TRBJ2-7; clone_size: .; v_call: TRBV27; cdr3_aa: CASSFPGASAYEQYF; cdr3_nt: TGTGCCAGCAGTTTCCCCGGGGCCTCTGCCTACGAGCAGTACTTC
d_call: .; cdr3_length: 17; j_call: TRBJ2-5; clone_size: .; v_call: TRBV5-1; cdr3_aa: CASSLRPPAGLQETQYF; cdr3_nt: TGCGCCAGCAGCTTGAGACCGCCCGCGGGGCTGCAAGAGACCCAGTACTTC
d_call: .; cdr3_length: 14; j_call: TRBJ2-1; clone_size: .; v_call: TRBV9; cdr3_aa: CASSDGSTSNEQFF; cdr3_nt: TGTGCCAGCAGCGACGGGAGCACGAGCAATGAGCAGTTCTTC
d_call: .; cdr3_length: 14; j_call: TRBJ2-7; clone_size: .; v_call: TRBV27; cdr3_aa: CASSSGTAGYEQYF; cdr3_nt: TGTGCCAGCAGTTCCGGGACAGCGGGCTACGAGCAGTACTTC
d_call: TRBD1; cdr3_length: 14; j_call: TRBJ2-7; clone_size: .; v_call: TRBV30; cdr3_aa: CAWSFSGTGGEQYF; cdr3_nt: TGTGCCTGGAGTTTCTCCGGGACAGGGGGCGAGCAGTACTTC
d_call: .; cdr3_length: 12; j_call: TRBJ2-7; clone_size: .; v_call: TRBV2; cdr3_aa: CASRGRRNEQYF; cdr3_nt: TGTGCCAGCAGGGGTCGCCGGAACGAGCAGTACTTC
d_call: .; cdr3_length: 16; j_call: TRBJ1-4; clone_size: .; v_call: TRBV6-5; cdr3_aa: CASSYSPGLANEKLFF; cdr3_nt: TGTGCCAGCAGTTACTCGCCCGGGCTAGCTAATGAAAAACTGTTTTTT